The source of this T cell receptor beta chain is a study of OX40 agonist ivuxolimab in advanced cancers. Regarding the study as a whole: CD4+ and CD8+ blood T cells expanded clonally by week 6 at 0.1 to 3.0 mg/kg.

This CDR3 comprises 14 residues. The germline gives CDR1 MNHNS, CDR2 SASEGT. Trimming at V came to 3 bases and at J to 4 bases, leaving 6 bases not matched to a gene. In this sample, this clone is medium-sized. Its target is not known. The assay was immunoSEQ multiplex PCR, and TCRdb's table has in-frame clones only and misses some. In the table there are tens of thousands of clones, roughly 82% of which are singletons. The sequenced sample was CD4+ or CD8+ T cells sorted from blood, obtained in a trial of the OX40 agonist ivuxolimab. The TCR was taken from an adult with an advanced solid tumor such as melanoma, head and neck, liver or kidney cancer. The chain links TRBV6-1 to TRBJ2-7, with 7 bases matching TRBD2. Written as DNA, the CDR3 is TGTGCCAGCAGTGACCTGGGGAGGGTTTACGAGCAGTACTTC. Translating gives CASSDLGRVYEQYF.